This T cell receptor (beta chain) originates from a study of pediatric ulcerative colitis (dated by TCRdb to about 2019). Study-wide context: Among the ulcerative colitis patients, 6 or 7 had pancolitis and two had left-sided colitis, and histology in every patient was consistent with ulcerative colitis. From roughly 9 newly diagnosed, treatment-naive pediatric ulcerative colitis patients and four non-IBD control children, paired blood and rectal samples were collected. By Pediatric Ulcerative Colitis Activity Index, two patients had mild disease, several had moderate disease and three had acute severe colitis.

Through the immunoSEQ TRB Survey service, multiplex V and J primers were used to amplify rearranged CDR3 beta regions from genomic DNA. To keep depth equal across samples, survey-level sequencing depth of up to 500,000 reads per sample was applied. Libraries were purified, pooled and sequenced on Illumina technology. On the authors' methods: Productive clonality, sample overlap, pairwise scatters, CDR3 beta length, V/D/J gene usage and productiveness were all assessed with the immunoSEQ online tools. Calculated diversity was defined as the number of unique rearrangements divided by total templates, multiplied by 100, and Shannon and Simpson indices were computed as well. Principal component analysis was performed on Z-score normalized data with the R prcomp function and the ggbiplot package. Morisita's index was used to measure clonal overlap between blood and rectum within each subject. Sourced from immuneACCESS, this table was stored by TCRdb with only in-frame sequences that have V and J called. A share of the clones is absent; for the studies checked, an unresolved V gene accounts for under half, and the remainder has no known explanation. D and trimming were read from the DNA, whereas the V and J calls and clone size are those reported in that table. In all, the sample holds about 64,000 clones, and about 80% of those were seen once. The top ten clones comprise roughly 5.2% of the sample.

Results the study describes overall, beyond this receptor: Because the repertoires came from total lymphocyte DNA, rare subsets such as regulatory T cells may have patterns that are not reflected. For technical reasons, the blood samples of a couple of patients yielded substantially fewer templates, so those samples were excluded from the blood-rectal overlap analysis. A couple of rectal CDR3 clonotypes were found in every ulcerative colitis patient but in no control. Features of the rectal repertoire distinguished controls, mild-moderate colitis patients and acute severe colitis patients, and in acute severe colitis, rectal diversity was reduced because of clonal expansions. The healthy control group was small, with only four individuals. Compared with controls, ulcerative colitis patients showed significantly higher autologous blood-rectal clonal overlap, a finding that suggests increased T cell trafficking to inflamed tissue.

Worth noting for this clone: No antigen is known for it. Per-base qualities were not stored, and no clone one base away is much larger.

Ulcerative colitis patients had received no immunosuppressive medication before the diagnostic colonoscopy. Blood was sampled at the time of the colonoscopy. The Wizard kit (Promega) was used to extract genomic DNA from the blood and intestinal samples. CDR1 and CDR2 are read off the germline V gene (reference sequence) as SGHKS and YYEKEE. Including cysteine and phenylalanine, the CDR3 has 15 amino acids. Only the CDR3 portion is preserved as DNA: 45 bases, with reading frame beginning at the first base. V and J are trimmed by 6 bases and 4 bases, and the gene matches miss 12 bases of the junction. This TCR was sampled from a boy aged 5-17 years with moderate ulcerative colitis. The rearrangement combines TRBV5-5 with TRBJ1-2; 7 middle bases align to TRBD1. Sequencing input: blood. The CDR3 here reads CASTSDRLGAYGYTF. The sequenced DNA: TGTGCCAGCACCTCGGACAGGTTAGGTGCCTATGGCTACACCTTC.